The 23 T cell receptor beta chains in this list originate from one sample, sequenced in a study of PD-1 blockade in classical Hodgkin lymphoma. The assay was immunoSEQ multiplex PCR, and TCRdb's table has in-frame clones only and misses some. Among fewer than 25,000 clones, roughly nine tenths were seen once, and the ten largest hold about 0.24%. The time point: newly diagnosed, previously untreated cHL patient sample. Magnetic negative selection purified CD4+ T cells from thawed PBMCs. Sequencing was done on a sample of CD4+ T cells from blood. The source of these receptors is a human donor with classical Hodgkin lymphoma.

Here the CDR3 reads CASSLWAGHVSNEKLFF. Here the CDR3 DNA reads TGTGCCAGCAGCTTATGGGCAGGGCACGTCAGTAATGAAAAACTGTTTTTT. The chain has TRBV7-9 and TRBJ1-4; a possible D gene is TRBD1 (5 bases). V lost 2 bases and J lost 4, with 17 bases in between. This CDR3 comprises 17 residues. Germline CDR1 and CDR2: SEHNR and FQNEAQ (reference sequence). Full variable domain (outside the CDR3, taken from reference TRBV7-9 and TRBJ1-4): DTGVSQNPRHKITKRGQNVTFRCDPISEHNRLYWYRQTLGQGPEFLTYFQNEAQLEKSRLLSDRFSAERPKGSFSTLEIQRTEQGDSAMYLCASSLWAGHVSNEKLFFGSGTQLSVL.

The chain has TRBV9 and TRBJ2-3, with 12 bases fitting TRBD2. This CDR3 is built from 14 residues. Germline V gene sequence: CDR1 SGDLS, CDR2 YYNGEE. V was clipped by 4 bases and J by 6 bases; unmatched bases: 3. DNA for the CDR3: TGTGCCAGCAGCCGGACTAGCGGGACGGATACGCAGTATTTT. Translation gives CASSRTSGTDTQYF.

This clone was detected only once. The chain combines TRBV10-1 with TRBJ1-1; D call uncertain. From germline, CDR1 is WNHNN and CDR2 SYGVQD (reference sequence). The V end lost 4 bases, the J end lost 4 bases, and 13 bases lay between the germline ends. The CDR3 is made up of 14 amino acids. CDR3 bases: TGCGCCAGCAGTGCGGTGGTCTCGGGCACTGAAGCTTTCTTT. Translation: CASSAVVSGTEAFF.

This clone was recorded a few times. The chain is built from TRBV5-4 and TRBJ1-2; possible D gene TRBD1, 5 bases. Trimming removed 3 bases at V and 6 bases at J, with 9 bases between. Per germline, CDR1 SGHNT and CDR2 YYREEE (reference sequence). The CDR3 has 12 amino acids. This CDR3 reads CASSSQGHGYTF. DNA of the CDR3: TGTGCCAGCAGCTCTCAGGGACATGGCTACACCTTC.

This clone was observed a handful of times. The rearrangement links TRBV4-3 to TRBJ1-6; D remains unclear. Trimming shortened V by 0 bases and J by 6 bases, and 6 bases separated the two germline ends. The CDR3 contains 14 residues. CDR1 is LGHNA and CDR2 is YSLEER in the germline V gene. This CDR3 is CASSQEESNSPLHF. CDR3 sequence (DNA): TGCGCCAGCAGCCAAGAAGAGTCTAATTCACCCCTCCACTTT.

J is TRBJ1-6 and V is TRBV28; no clear D. CDR1 MDHEN and CDR2 SYDVKM come from the germline V gene. There are 14 residues in the CDR3. Trimming left V 3 bases short and J 2 bases short, with 5 bases between. The CDR3 DNA is TGTGCCAGCAGTTTCTCCGCCTATAATTCACCCCTCCACTTT. It codes for CASSFSAYNSPLHF.

J is TRBJ1-5 and V is TRBV11-2; possibly TRBD1 for D (5 bases). The length of the CDR3 is 15 residues. V was shortened by 0 bases and J by 7 bases, with 13 bases between the two germline ends. Per germline, CDR1 SGHAT and CDR2 FQNNGV. The CDR3 DNA sequence: TGTGCCAGCAGCTTAGATGGGGGGGGGAGGCAGCCCCAGCATTTT. Translated: CASSLDGGGRQPQHF.

This clone came up once. CDR3 sequence: CASSQVPSLSNSYEQYF. CDR3 sequence (DNA): TGTGCCAGCAGTCAAGTCCCCTCGCTCTCAAACTCCTACGAGCAGTACTTC. The chain carries TRBV6-1 and TRBJ2-7; no clear D. This CDR3 region has 17 residues. Trimming took off 5 bases at V and 0 bases at J, with 20 bases between the two ends. CDR1 and CDR2 (germline): MNHNS, SASEGT.

This clone appeared a few times. The rearrangement uses TRBV5-1 and TRBJ2-7; D unclear. The CDR3 runs to 12 residues. The V gene lost 0 bases and the J gene lost 3 bases, with 4 bases spanning the gap. Per germline, CDR1 SGHRS and CDR2 YFSETQ. The CDR3 bases are TGCGCCAGCAGCTTGGACAACTACGAGCAGTACTTC. It specifies CASSLDNYEQYF. The full variable domain, with the rest looked up from reference TRBV5-1 and TRBJ2-7, is KAGVTQTPRYLIKTRGQQVTLSCSPISGHRSVSWYQQTPGQGLQFLFEYFSETQRNKGNFPGRFSGRQFSNSRSEMNVSTLELGDSALYLCASSLDNYEQYFGPGTRLTVT.

In its sample, this clone was seen a few times. This chain connects TRBV2 to TRBJ1-2; D gene ambiguous. In germline, CDR1 is SNHLY, CDR2 FYNNEI. Between the trimmed V and J ends, which lost 3 bases and 2 bases, there was a span of 7 bases. This CDR3 has 13 residues. Here the CDR3 reads CASSDAENYGYTF. DNA of the CDR3: TGTGCCAGCAGTGATGCGGAGAACTATGGCTACACCTTC.

This clone was detected only a few times. The chain is built from TRBV7-9 and TRBJ1-2, with D possibly being TRBD1 (5 bases). This CDR3 comprises 13 residues. In germline, CDR1 is SEHNR, CDR2 FQNEAQ (reference sequence). V was trimmed by 3 bases and J by 8 bases, leaving 13 bases between them. This CDR3 is CASSFQGRGGYTF. CDR3 DNA: TGTGCCAGCAGCTTCCAGGGAAGGGGCGGCTACACCTTC.

This clone appeared a single time. The chain is built from TRBV6-5 and TRBJ1-5, with no clear D. CDR1 and CDR2 from the germline V gene are MNHEY and SVGAGI. This CDR3 is built from 11 residues. The V end was cut by 5 bases, the J end by 9 bases, with 8 bases between. Here the CDR3 DNA reads TGTGCCAGCAGTACCCCCGGGCCCCAGCATTTT. Encoded protein: CASSTPGPQHF.

J is TRBJ2-1 and V is TRBV7-9, with 13 bases matching TRBD2. This CDR3 is 16 amino acids long. Germline lookup yields CDR1 SEHNR and CDR2 FQNEAQ (reference sequence). V trimming: 5 bases; J trimming: 8 bases; junction bases outside the gene matches: 9. CDR3 coding DNA: TGTGCCAGCAGCCCCAAACTAGCGGGAGGGTCGCATGAGCAGTTCTTC. Translated: CASSPKLAGGSHEQFF. Using reference TRBV7-9 and TRBJ2-1 for the parts outside the CDR3, the full variable domain is DTGVSQNPRHKITKRGQNVTFRCDPISEHNRLYWYRQTLGQGPEFLTYFQNEAQLEKSRLLSDRFSAERPKGSFSTLEIQRTEQGDSAMYLCASSPKLAGGSHEQFFGPGTRLTVL.

The V and J genes are TRBV7-9 and TRBJ1-5, with 8 bases matching TRBD1. V lost 5 bases and J lost 4; bases outside the gene matches: 4. CDR1 and CDR2 (germline): SEHNR, FQNEAQ (reference sequence). The CDR3 covers 14 residues. The CDR3 DNA reads as TGTGCCAGCAGCCCGGGACAGGTTAATCAGCCCCAGCATTTT. It codes for CASSPGQVNQPQHF.

About this clone itself: One end of the junction does not line up with germline, which may come from a read error. V usage is TRBV5-1 and J usage is TRBJ2-2; maybe TRBD2 (5 bases). CDR1 is SGHRS and CDR2 is YFSETQ in the germline V gene. This CDR3 is built from 13 residues. This CDR3 is CAGSLDSTGELFF. The CDR3 nucleotides read TGCGCCGGCAGCTTGGACTCGACCGGGGAGCTGTTTTTT.

For the CDR3, the DNA is TGTGCCAGCAGCCGCCGCGGGCACACTGAAGCTTTCTTT. Its protein is CASSRRGHTEAFF. V usage is TRBV6-6 and J usage is TRBJ1-1; D is unresolved. In germline, CDR1 is MNHNY, CDR2 SVGAGI (reference sequence). With 6 bases removed from V and 3 bases from J, the gap between germline ends came to 11 bases. The CDR3 has 13 amino acids.

The table lists this clone with a count of one. The V and J genes are TRBV19 and TRBJ2-3; 7 bases align to TRBD1. From germline, CDR1 is LNHDA and CDR2 SQIVND (reference sequence). The CDR3 length is 14 residues. The junction had 3 bases not matched to a gene; V was cut back by 4 bases and J by 2 bases. Written as DNA, the CDR3 is TGTGCCAGTAGTAGAGACAGGGACACAGATACGCAGTATTTT. This translates into CASSRDRDTDTQYF.

The chain is built from TRBV27 and TRBJ1-1; D remains unclear. CDR3 length: 13 residues. The germline V and J ends were trimmed by 2 bases and 1 base, with 5 bases remaining between them. Germline CDR1 is MNHEY and CDR2 is SMNVEV (reference sequence). DNA for the CDR3: TGTGCCAGCAGTTTAAATAGGAACACTGAAGCTTTCTTT. This gives the protein CASSLNRNTEAFF.

V gene TRBV7-2 combines with J gene TRBJ2-5; 7 bases match TRBD1. This CDR3 is 14 amino acids long. Germline CDR1 SGHTA, CDR2 FQGNSA. The J segment lost 4 bases and the V segment lost 5 bases, leaving 7 bases of the junction unmatched. CDR3 sequence: CASSDRTGRETQYF. CDR3 bases: TGTGCCAGCAGCGATCGGACAGGCCGAGAGACCCAGTACTTC.

J is TRBJ2-5 and V is TRBV19, with D maybe TRBD1 (5 bases). Trimming cost V 3 bases and J 2 bases, with 10 bases left between them. Germline loops: CDR1 LNHDA, CDR2 SQIVND (reference sequence). This CDR3 contains 14 residues. The CDR3 coding sequence is TGTGCCAGTAGTATTTGGGGCAGTCAAGAGACCCAGTACTTC. The encoded protein is CASSIWGSQETQYF.

The CDR3 bases are TGTGCCAGCAGCGGACAGGGGTCCTACGAGCAGTACTTC. Translating it yields CASSGQGSYEQYF. The chain carries TRBV7-2 and TRBJ2-7; 9 nucleotides line up with TRBD1. The germline gives CDR1 SGHTA, CDR2 FQGNSA. The CDR3 extends over 13 amino acids. The junction had 0 bases not matched to a gene; V was cut back by 5 bases and J by 1 base.

CDR3 sequence: CASSITYYEQFF. The CDR3 DNA reads as TGTGCCAGTAGTATAACGTATTATGAGCAGTTCTTC. The V and J genes are TRBV19 and TRBJ2-1; D unresolved. V was cut by 2 bases and J by 8 bases, with 7 bases left in between. This CDR3 spans 12 amino acids. Germline V gene lookup returns CDR1 LNHDA and CDR2 SQIVND (reference sequence).

V and J are TRBV4-2 and TRBJ2-3; 8 bases align to TRBD1. Trimming at V came to 0 bases and at J to 3 bases, leaving 5 bases not matched to a gene. The CDR3 loop spans 16 amino acids. Germline loops: CDR1 LGHNA, CDR2 YNFKEQ. CDR3: CASSQDRGQATDTQYF. The CDR3 nucleotides read TGTGCCAGCAGCCAAGATAGGGGACAGGCGACAGATACGCAGTATTTT.